This TCR beta chain derives from a study of control samples from healthy donors and cancer patients. The CDR3 extends over 15 amino acids. V was pared by 0 bases and J by 14 bases, with 19 bases between. CDR1 LNHNV and CDR2 YYDKDF come from the germline V gene (reference sequence). Clones were sequenced by immunoSEQ multiplex PCR, and TCRdb holds only the in-frame ones, with some missing. The table shows about 18,000 clones, with 80% to 85% occurring only once. This clone was observed once. Sequencing used PBMCs. The origin of this receptor is a woman in her 70s with lung cancer. V is TRBV15 and J is TRBJ1-4; no clear D gene. The CDR3 DNA reads as TGTGCCACCAGCAGAGATCTGACAAGCGGGTTCGGGCTGTTTTTT. As protein: CATSRDLTSGFGLFF.